This T cell receptor beta chain was sequenced during a study of metastatic and nonmetastatic thyroid tumors. Study context: Repertoire data that came from the blood and tumor or nodule tissue of malignant and benign thyroid patients were compared. Findings of the study overall: For both blood and tumor, malignant thyroid tumors reportedly showed significantly higher TCR beta diversity than benign nodules did.

About this clone itself: Its antigen is unknown. This may stem from a read error, because a much larger clone lies one nucleotide away.

The authors' processing: Between-group CDR3 differences, defined by clinicopathological status, yielded a distant-metastasis classifier for papillary thyroid cancer. MiXCR was used by TCRdb to re-call the PCR reads. In this record, the V and J calls reflect TCRdb's handling and not the investigators' own analysis. The table has 33,000 or so clones, around 7% seen once. Prior to thyroid surgery, none of the patients had received any treatment. The receptor was derived from a female donor with papillary thyroid cancer or a benign thyroid nodule (not recorded which). Some clones in this sample may be carry-over from other donors' samples. Material: blood.

Here the CDR3 DNA reads TGTGCCAGTAGGAGGGTCGGGAACACCGTGGAGCTGTTTTTT. The encoded protein is CASRRVGNTVELFF. The J gene is TRBJ2-2, the V gene TRBV19; possibly TRBD2 for D (5 bases). This CDR3 is 14 amino acids long. Germline V lookup: CDR1 LNHDA, CDR2 SQIVND (reference sequence).